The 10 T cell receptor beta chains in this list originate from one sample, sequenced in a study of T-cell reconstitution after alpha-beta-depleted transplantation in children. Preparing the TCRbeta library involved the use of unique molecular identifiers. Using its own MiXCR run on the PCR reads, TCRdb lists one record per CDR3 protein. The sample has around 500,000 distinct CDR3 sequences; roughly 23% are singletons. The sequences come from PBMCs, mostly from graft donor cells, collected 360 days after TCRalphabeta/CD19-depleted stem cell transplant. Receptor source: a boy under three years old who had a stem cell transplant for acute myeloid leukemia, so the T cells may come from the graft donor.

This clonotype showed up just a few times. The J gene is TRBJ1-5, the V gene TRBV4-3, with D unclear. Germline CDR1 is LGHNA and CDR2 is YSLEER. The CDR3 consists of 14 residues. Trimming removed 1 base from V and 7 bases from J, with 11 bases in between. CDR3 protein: CASSQGSSGQPQHF. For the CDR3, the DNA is TGCGCCAGCAGCCAAGGTAGCTCGGGGCAGCCCCAGCATTTT.

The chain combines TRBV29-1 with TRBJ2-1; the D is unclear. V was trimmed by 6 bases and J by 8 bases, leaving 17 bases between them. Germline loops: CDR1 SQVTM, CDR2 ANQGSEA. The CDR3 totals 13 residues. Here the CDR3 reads CSVNNILVDEQFF. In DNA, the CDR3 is TGCAGCGTAAATAATATCTTAGTCGATGAGCAGTTCTTC.

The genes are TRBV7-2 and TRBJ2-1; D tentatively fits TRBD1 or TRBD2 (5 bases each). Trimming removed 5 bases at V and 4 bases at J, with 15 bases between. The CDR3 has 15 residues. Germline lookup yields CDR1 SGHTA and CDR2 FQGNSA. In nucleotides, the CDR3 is TGTGCCAGCAGCAAATCCGGGACCTCGTACAATGAGCAGTTCTTC. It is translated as CASSKSGTSYNEQFF.

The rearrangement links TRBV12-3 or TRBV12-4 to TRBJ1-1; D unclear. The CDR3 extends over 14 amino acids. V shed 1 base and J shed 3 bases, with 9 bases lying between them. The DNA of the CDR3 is TGTGCCAGCAGTTTAGAAGGAGTCGACACTGAAGCTTTCTTT. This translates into CASSLEGVDTEAFF.

The CDR3 DNA follows: TGCGCCAGCAGCCAAGGGGCGGTGCGAGAGACCCAGTACTTC. It is translated as CASSQGAVRETQYF. The gene calls are TRBV4-1 and TRBJ2-5; unclear D gene. Germline CDR1 and CDR2: MGHRA and YSYEKL. V shed 1 base and J shed 4 bases, with 10 bases lying between them. CDR3 size: 14 residues.

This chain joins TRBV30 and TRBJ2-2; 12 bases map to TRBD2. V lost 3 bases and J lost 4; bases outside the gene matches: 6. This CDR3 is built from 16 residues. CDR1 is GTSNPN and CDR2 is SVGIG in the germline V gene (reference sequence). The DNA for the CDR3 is TGTGCCTGGAGCCCTAGCGGGGGGGCCGGCACCGGGGAGCTGTTTTTT. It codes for CAWSPSGGAGTGELFF.

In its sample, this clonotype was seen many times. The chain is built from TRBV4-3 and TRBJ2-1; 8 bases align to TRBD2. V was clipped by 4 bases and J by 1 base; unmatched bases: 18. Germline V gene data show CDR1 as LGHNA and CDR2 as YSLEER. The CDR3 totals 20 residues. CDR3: CASSPGSGKRGRGSYNEQFF. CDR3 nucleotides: TGCGCCAGCAGCCCAGGCAGTGGGAAGCGGGGGAGGGGGTCCTACAATGAGCAGTTCTTC.

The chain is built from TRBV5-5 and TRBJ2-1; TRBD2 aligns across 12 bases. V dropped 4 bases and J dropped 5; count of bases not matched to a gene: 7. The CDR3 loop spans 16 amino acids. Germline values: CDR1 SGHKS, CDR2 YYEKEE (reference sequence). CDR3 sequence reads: CASSRQLAGGNNEQFF. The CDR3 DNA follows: TGTGCCAGCAGCCGTCAACTAGCGGGGGGCAACAATGAGCAGTTCTTC.

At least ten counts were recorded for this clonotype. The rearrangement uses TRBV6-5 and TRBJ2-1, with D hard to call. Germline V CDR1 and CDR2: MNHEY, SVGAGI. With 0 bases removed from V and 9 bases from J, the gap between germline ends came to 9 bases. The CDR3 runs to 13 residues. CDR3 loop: CASSYSWTSEQFF. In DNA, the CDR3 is TGTGCCAGCAGTTACTCCTGGACGAGTGAGCAGTTCTTC.

The chain's CDR3 is CASSPAKLAGGDTSTDTQYF. Here the CDR3 DNA reads TGTGCCAGCAGCCCTGCAAAACTAGCGGGGGGTGATACTAGCACAGATACGCAGTATTTT. This chain connects TRBV4-2 to TRBJ2-3, with 12 bases that match TRBD2. CDR3 length: 20 residues. V lost 4 bases, J lost 0 bases, and 14 bases stayed unmatched. Germline V gene sequence: CDR1 LGHNA, CDR2 YNFKEQ.